This T cell receptor beta chain was identified during a study of blood T cell repertoires in COVID-19. Study-level background: The United States, Italy and Spain supplied acute and convalescent COVID-19 samples. T cells, B-cell-depleted T cells, or PBMCs provided the cDNA or gDNA that served as material.

Germline V CDR1 and CDR2: MNHEY, SVGEGT. The CDR3 contains 16 residues. With 6 bases removed from V and 3 bases from J, the gap between germline ends came to 17 bases. Original processing methods: Amplification of reference gene primers was used by the study to estimate nucleated cell counts. Profiled with immunoSEQ multiplex PCR; TCRdb holds only in-frame clones, not every one. V and J calls and clone size are those listed in that table; D and trimming were worked out from the DNA. The sample has about 98,000 clones, 65% to 90% seen once. This receptor was taken from a man between 65 and 85 years old with active or convalescent COVID-19. This chain links TRBV6-2 or TRBV6-3 with TRBJ1-4, with no clear D. The specimen was peripheral blood. Here the CDR3 reads CASSSGLAAANEKLFF. The CDR3 DNA is TGTGCCAGCAGCTCTGGGTTAGCGGCGGCTAATGAAAAACTGTTTTTT.